This is a list of T cell receptor beta chains from one sample in a study of T-cell reconstitution after alpha-beta-depleted transplantation in children. TCRdb fed the PCR reads into MiXCR, producing one record per CDR3 protein. The sample gives 500,000 to 600,000 distinct CDR3 sequences, 27% of which show up once; just over 35% is in the top ten. The source material was PBMCs, sampled before TCRalphabeta/CD19-depleted stem cell transplant. The source is a boy less than two years old with Wiskott-Aldrich syndrome, due to receive a stem cell transplant. Both conserved end residues are part of each CDR3. The D gene is left open where the match is weak.

TRBD2,TRBJ2-1,TRBV5-1,CASSLGLAGADEQFF
.,TRBJ2-3,TRBV5-1,CASSFGTGASEDTQYF
.,TRBJ1-5,TRBV5-1,CASSPDGTHQPQHF
TRBD2,TRBJ2-1,TRBV20-1,CRAPSGLHNNEQFF
.,TRBJ2-3,TRBV5-1,CASSRSGESRGGTDTQYF
.,TRBJ2-7,TRBV3-1,CASSQDSRHTYEQYF
.,TRBJ2-5,TRBV5-1,CASSLASGGGETQYF
.,TRBJ1-2,TRBV28,CASESGIYGYTF
.,TRBJ2-1,TRBV5-1,CASSLGAGNLDEQFF
TRBD1,TRBJ1-1,TRBV25-1,CASSPGGRAEAFF
TRBD2,TRBJ2-1,TRBV19,CASSPGTSGKGYNEQFF
.,TRBJ1-2,TRBV20-1,CSAPGQGGGYTF
.,TRBJ2-7,TRBV10-1,CASSERVGPSYEQYF
.,TRBJ2-1,TRBV5-1,CASSLYSGSNEQFF
.,TRBJ2-3,TRBV3-1,CASSQAGRPSTDTQYF
TRBD2,TRBJ2-2,TRBV3-1,CASSPVAGSFTGELFF
.,TRBJ2-3,TRBV29-1,CSVAPVTQYF
.,TRBJ1-1,TRBV30,CAWRWIPNTEAFF
.,TRBJ2-1,TRBV5-1,CASSSQTGEGQFF
.,TRBJ2-1,TRBV3-1,CASSQGVGGGEQFF
TRBD1,TRBJ1-5,TRBV6-5,CASSHPGQGEQPQHF
.,TRBJ2-6,TRBV10-3,CAISEGAGGANVLTF
.,TRBJ2-4,TRBV28,CASSPGGLGAQYF
.,TRBJ2-1,TRBV29-1,CSAEAGSSYNEQFF
.,TRBJ2-3,TRBV18,CASSRSSSDTQYF
TRBD2,TRBJ2-7,TRBV27,CASSRTSGSYYEQYF
TRBD2,TRBJ2-7,TRBV7-3,CASSYTSGYEQYF
.,TRBJ2-5,TRBV27,CASSFEGPETQYF
.,TRBJ1-5,TRBV6-1,CASSDAGGRVPQHF
.,TRBJ1-6,TRBV20-1,CSARPGGSYNSPLHF
.,TRBJ1-4,TRBV11-2,CASSPGSGEKLFF
.,TRBJ2-1,TRBV29-1,CSVVGLSGSGSYNEQFF
.,TRBJ2-7,TRBV6-5,CASSNGLYEQYF
TRBD1,TRBJ1-1,TRBV5-1,CASSRDRGLRTEAFF
.,TRBJ2-1,TRBV5-1,CASSLHSSYNEQFF
TRBD1,TRBJ1-6,TRBV9,CASSALDRDSPLHF
.,TRBJ2-2,TRBV20-1,CSAYRELGGELFF
.,TRBJ2-7,TRBV5-1,CASSSRGDTYEQYF
TRBD1,TRBJ2-2,TRBV12-3/TRBV12-4,CASTLWWTGGNGELFF
TRBD2,TRBJ2-7,TRBV7-8,CASSLATLASGEPYEQYF
.,TRBJ2-5,TRBV5-6,CASRFQDQETQYF
.,TRBJ2-1,TRBV11-2,CASSLDYSEQFF
.,TRBJ2-7,TRBV28,CASSLPRKTIVLPYEQYF
TRBD1,TRBJ2-1,TRBV9,CASSVGTGKSSYNEQFF
TRBD2,TRBJ2-2,TRBV5-1,CASSHGLAGGTGELFF
TRBD1,TRBJ2-1,TRBV27,CASSPETGGFEQFF
.,TRBJ1-1,TRBV7-2,CASSLAWRHQAFF
.,TRBJ1-2,TRBV29-1,CSVENPAGNGYTF
.,TRBJ1-5,TRBV12-3/TRBV12-4,CASSLRGARGQPQHF
TRBD2,TRBJ2-5,TRBV18,CASSPLDLAGGPLETQYF
.,TRBJ2-7,TRBV10-3,CAISADGRAYEQYF
.,TRBJ2-3,TRBV21-1,CASSRKLGRGTDTQYF
TRBD1,TRBJ2-1,TRBV5-1,CASSPGQGTNEQFF